This T cell receptor (beta chain) was identified in a study of T cell changes during pregnancy in multiple sclerosis. Assay used: immunoSEQ multiplex PCR; TCRdb lists only in-frame clones, some missing. Among tens of thousands of clones listed, 94% were seen once. J was trimmed by 0 bases and V by 7 bases; bases with no gene match: 13. There are 17 residues in the CDR3. Germline CDR1 is LNHDA and CDR2 is SQIVND (reference sequence). The sequencing here drew on CD4+ T cells from peripheral blood mononuclear cells, taken in the second trimester of pregnancy. This rearrangement joins TRBV19 to TRBJ2-7; 9 nucleotides line up with TRBD1. The sequence was collected from a female donor with multiple sclerosis, enrolled in a pregnancy study. The DNA of the CDR3 is TGTGCCAGTACCTCCAGGAGGGGACAGGGAAGCTCCTACGAGCAGTACTTC. Protein: CASTSRRGQGSSYEQYF.